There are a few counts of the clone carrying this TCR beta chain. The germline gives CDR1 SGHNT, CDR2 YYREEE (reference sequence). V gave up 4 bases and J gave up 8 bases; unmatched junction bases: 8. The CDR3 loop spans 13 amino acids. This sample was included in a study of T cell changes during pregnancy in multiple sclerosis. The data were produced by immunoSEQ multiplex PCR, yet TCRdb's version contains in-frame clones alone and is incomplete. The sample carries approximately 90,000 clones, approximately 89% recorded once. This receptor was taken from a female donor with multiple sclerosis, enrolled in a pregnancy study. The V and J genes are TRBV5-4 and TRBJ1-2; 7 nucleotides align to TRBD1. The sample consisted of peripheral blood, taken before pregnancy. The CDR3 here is CASSGGQPEGYTF. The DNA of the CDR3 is TGTGCCAGCAGCGGGGGACAGCCGGAGGGCTACACCTTC.